A selection of T cell receptor beta chains follows, all from one sample in a study of blood T cell repertoires in COVID-19. Here immunoSEQ multiplex PCR was the method, and the copy in TCRdb shows in-frame clones only, minus some. The table includes about 140,000 clones, roughly 89% detected once. The source material was peripheral blood. The source of these receptors is a human donor in a cohort sampled during active COVID-19. CDR3s include the opening cysteine and the closing phenylalanine or tryptophan. D genes are given only for firm matches. Clone size is shown for a subset of rows, as once, few, many or a class of expanded clone.

NA	TRBJ2-7	TRBD2	TRBV27	TGTGCCAGCAGCCGGACTAGTCTGGGACACGAGCAGTACTTC	CASSRTSLGHEQYF
NA	TRBJ1-6	TRBD1	TRBV15	TGTGCCACCAGCAAGACAGGGTCATTCGGACCCCTCCACTTT	CATSKTGSFGPLHF
NA	TRBJ2-3	NA	TRBV7-9	TGTGCCAGCAGGAGGGGGTTGGCCACAGATACGCAGTATTTT	CASRRGLATDTQYF
NA	TRBJ2-3	NA	TRBV19	TGTGCCAGTAGTCCGCGGACAGAAAGAAGCACAGATACGCAGTATTTT	CASSPRTERSTDTQYF
NA	TRBJ2-7	TRBD1	TRBV27	TGTGCCAGCAGCCCCCGGGACAGGGGACCCTACGAGCAGTACTTC	CASSPRDRGPYEQYF
NA	TRBJ2-1	NA	TRBV5-1	TGCGCCAGCAGCTTGGCCCCAGGGGCAGTCAATGAGCAGTTCTTC	CASSLAPGAVNEQFF
NA	TRBJ1-5	NA	TRBV28	TGTGCCAGCAGTTTTGCACGGCGGAATCAGCCCCAGCATTTT	CASSFARRNQPQHF
NA	TRBJ1-4	TRBD1	TRBV2	TGTGCCAGCGGACAGGGGGCAACTAATGAAAAACTGTTTTTT	CASGQGATNEKLFF
NA	TRBJ2-7	TRBD1	TRBV30	TGTGCCTGGAGTGGGGGGACAGGGGGCTCCTACGAGCAGTACTTC	CAWSGGTGGSYEQYF
NA	TRBJ1-5	NA	TRBV4-3	TGCGCCAGCAGCCAAGAAGTGGAGCAGCCCCAGCATTTT	CASSQEVEQPQHF
NA	TRBJ1-2	TRBD1	TRBV28	TGTGCCAGCAGCCCAGGGGGCACCTATGGCTACACCTTC	CASSPGGTYGYTF
NA	TRBJ1-5	NA	TRBV28	TGTGCCAGCAGTTTTACTCAGGCCAGCAATCAGCCCCAGCATTTT	CASSFTQASNQPQHF
NA	TRBJ1-2	TRBD1	TRBV30	TGTGCCTTAGACAGGGACAACTATGGCTACACCTTC	CALDRDNYGYTF
NA	TRBJ2-3	TRBD2	TRBV19	TGTGCCAGTAGTATAGGGCCTAGAGCGGGGGGCCCTACTAGCACAGATACGCAGTATTTT	CASSIGPRAGGPTSTDTQYF
NA	TRBJ1-5	NA	TRBV28	TGTGCCAGCAACCTCTCGCCGACAGGCCCTTATAGCAATCAGCCCCAGCATTTT	CASNLSPTGPYSNQPQHF
NA	TRBJ1-5	TRBD1	TRBV19	TGTGCCAGTAGTAACGCGGGACAGTACAATCAGCCCCAGCATTTT	CASSNAGQYNQPQHF
NA	TRBJ1-2	NA	TRBV2	TGTGCCAGCAGTGACAGGGATAACTATGGCTACACCTTC	CASSDRDNYGYTF
NA	TRBJ2-1	TRBD2	TRBV5-1	TGCGCCAGCAGCTCAGGTGGGACTAGCGGATACAATGAGCAGTTCTTC	CASSSGGTSGYNEQFF
NA	TRBJ2-7	TRBD1	TRBV4-3	TGCGCCAGCAGCAAAGGCGGACAGGGGTACGAGCAGTACTTC	CASSKGGQGYEQYF
NA	TRBJ1-5	NA	TRBV28	TGTGCCAGCAGATCGGGGGTAGGACAGCCCCAGCATTTT	CASRSGVGQPQHF
NA	TRBJ2-1	TRBD2	TRBV27	TGTGCCAGCAGTTTCTTTAGCGGGAATGAGCAGTTCTTC	CASSFFSGNEQFF
once	TRBJ2-7	TRBD1	TRBV5-1	TGCGCCAGCAGCCTAGGACAGGGAATCTACGAGCAGTACTTC	CASSLGQGIYEQYF
few	TRBJ2-5	NA	TRBV10-3	TGTGCCATCAGCGGGGAAAGGGGGAAGGGGGAGACCCAGTACTTC	CAISGERGKGETQYF
NA	TRBJ2-1	TRBD2	TRBV5-6	TGTGCCAGCAGCTTCCCGGGAGGGCATTGGGATGAGCAGTTCTTC	CASSFPGGHWDEQFF
NA	TRBJ1-5	NA	TRBV7-2	TGTGCCAGCAGCGGATTGACAGGCCCCGGGCCCCAGCATTTT	CASSGLTGPGPQHF
NA	TRBJ2-5	NA	TRBV5-4	TGTGCCAGCAGCTTGGAACTAGTCGACCAAGAGACCCAGTACTTC	CASSLELVDQETQYF
once	TRBJ2-7	TRBD2	TRBV3-1/TRBV3-2	TGTGCCAGCAGCCATACGGGGGGCTACGAGCAGTACTTC	CASSHTGGYEQYF
NA	TRBJ2-2	TRBD2	TRBV2	TGTGCCAGCAGTGAGAGCGGGGTCACCGGGGAGCTGTTTTTT	CASSESGVTGELFF
NA	TRBJ1-2	TRBD1	TRBV9	TGTGCCAGCAGCGTGTTGGGGGGCGAACCGGGACAGAGTAACTATGGCTACACCTTC	CASSVLGGEPGQSNYGYTF
NA	TRBJ1-5	NA	TRBV28	TGTGCCAGCAGCAAGGCGGGGATAGGCAATCAGCCCCAGCATTTT	CASSKAGIGNQPQHF
NA	TRBJ1-2	TRBD1	TRBV19	TGTGCCAGTAGCGGACAGGCTGGGGGTTTTGGCTACACCTTC	CASSGQAGGFGYTF
few	TRBJ2-7	TRBD1	TRBV2	TGTGCCAGCAGTGTGGACAGGGGTCTGGTCGAGCAGTACTTC	CASSVDRGLVEQYF
once	TRBJ1-1	NA	TRBV7-9	TGTGCCAGCAGCTTAGCCGGCGGAAACACTGAAGCTTTCTTT	CASSLAGGNTEAFF
NA	TRBJ2-2	TRBD2	TRBV27	TGTGCCAGCAGTCTCCTAGCGGTCACCGGGGAGCTGTTTTTT	CASSLLAVTGELFF
NA	TRBJ1-4	NA	TRBV5-5	TGTGCCAGCAGCAGAGGGAGGGTGGAGCATAATGAAAAACTGTTTTTT	CASSRGRVEHNEKLFF
few	TRBJ1-6	NA	TRBV28	TGTGCCAGCCATTCCTCCTATAATTCACCCCTCCACTTT	CASHSSYNSPLHF
NA	TRBJ2-3	NA	TRBV21-1	TGTGCCAGCAGCTCGCGACACCCGGATGGCACAGATACGCAGTATTTT	CASSSRHPDGTDTQYF
NA	TRBJ2-7	TRBD1	TRBV15	TGTGCCACCAGCAGAGGGACAGGGCCCTACGAGCAGTACTTC	CATSRGTGPYEQYF
once	TRBJ2-2	NA	TRBV7-9	TGTGCCAGCAGCTACCACCCGGGGGAGACCGGGGAGCTGTTTTTT	CASSYHPGETGELFF
NA	TRBJ2-7	NA	TRBV5-1	TGCGCCAGCAGCTTGGCCCCGACCAGGGACTACGAGCAGTACTTC	CASSLAPTRDYEQYF
NA	TRBJ2-1	NA	TRBV21-1	TGTGCCAGCAGCATACAGGGGTGCCAACGTACTAGCTCCTACAATGAGCAGTTCTTC	CASSIQGCQRTSSYNEQFF
NA	TRBJ1-2	TRBD1	TRBV5-6	TGTGCCAGCAGCTTTAGCACAGGGGGCCGTGGCTACACCTTC	CASSFSTGGRGYTF
NA	TRBJ2-6	NA	TRBV6-2/TRBV6-3	TGTGCCAGCAGCCACAGGGTCATCTCTGGGGCCAACGTCCTGACTTTC	CASSHRVISGANVLTF
NA	TRBJ1-5	TRBD1	TRBV2	TGTGCCAGCAGTAAAGACCCGGGACAGTCCCAGCCCCAGCATTTT	CASSKDPGQSQPQHF
NA	TRBJ1-3	NA	TRBV18	TGTGCCAGCTCACCATCGACGGGAAAGGGAAACACCATATATTTT	CASSPSTGKGNTIYF
NA	TRBJ2-2	NA	TRBV11-2	TGTGCCAGCAGCTTATCGGCCGGGGAGCTGTTTTTT	CASSLSAGELFF